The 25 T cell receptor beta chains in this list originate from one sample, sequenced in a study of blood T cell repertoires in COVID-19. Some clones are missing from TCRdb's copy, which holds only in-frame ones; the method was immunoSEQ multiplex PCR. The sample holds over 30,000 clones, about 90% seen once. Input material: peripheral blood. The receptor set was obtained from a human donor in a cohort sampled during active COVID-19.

The CDR3, as DNA: TGTGCCAGCAGTTACGCAGTCGGAGTCTATGGCTACACCTTC. It encodes CASSYAVGVYGYTF. The chain uses TRBV6-2 or TRBV6-3 and TRBJ1-2; D gene uncertain. The CDR3 is 14 residues long. Germline CDR1 and CDR2: MNHEY and SVGEGT. Trimming left V 2 bases short and J 4 bases short, with 11 bases between.

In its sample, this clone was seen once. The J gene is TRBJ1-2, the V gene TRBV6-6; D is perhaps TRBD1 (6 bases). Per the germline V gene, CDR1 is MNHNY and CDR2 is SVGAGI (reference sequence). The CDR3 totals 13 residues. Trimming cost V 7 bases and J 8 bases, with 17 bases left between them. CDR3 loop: CASTHGDTGGYTF. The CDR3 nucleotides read TGTGCCAGCACCCACGGGGACACAGGGGGCTACACCTTC.

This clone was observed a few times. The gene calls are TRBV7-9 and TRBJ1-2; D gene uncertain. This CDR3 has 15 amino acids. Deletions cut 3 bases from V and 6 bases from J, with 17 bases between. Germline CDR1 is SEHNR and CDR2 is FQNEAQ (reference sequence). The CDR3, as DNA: TGTGCCAGCAGCTTGATAGGTGGGCCAGCTGATGGCTACACCTTC. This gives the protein CASSLIGGPADGYTF.

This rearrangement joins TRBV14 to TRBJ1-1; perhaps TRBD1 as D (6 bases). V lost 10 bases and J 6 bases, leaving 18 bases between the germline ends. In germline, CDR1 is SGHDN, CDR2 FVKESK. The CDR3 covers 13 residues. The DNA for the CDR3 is TGTGCCACCTCTCTAGGGGGGGCGGCTGAAGCTTTCTTT. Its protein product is CATSLGGAAEAFF.

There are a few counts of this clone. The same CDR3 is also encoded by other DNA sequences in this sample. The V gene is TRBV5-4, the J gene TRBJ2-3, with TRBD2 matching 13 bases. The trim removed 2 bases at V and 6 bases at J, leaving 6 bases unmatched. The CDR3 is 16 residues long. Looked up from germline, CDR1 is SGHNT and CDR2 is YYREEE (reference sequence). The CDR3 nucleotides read TGTGCCAGCAGCTTAGGACTAGCGGGGGCGGGGGATACGCAGTATTTT. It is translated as CASSLGLAGAGDTQYF.

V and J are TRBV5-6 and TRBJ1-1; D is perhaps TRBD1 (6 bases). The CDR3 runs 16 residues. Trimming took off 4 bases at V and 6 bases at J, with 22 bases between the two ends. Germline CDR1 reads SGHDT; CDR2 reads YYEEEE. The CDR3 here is CASSHSYRASVPEAFF. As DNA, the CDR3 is TGTGCCAGCAGCCATTCATACAGGGCTTCTGTCCCTGAAGCTTTCTTT.

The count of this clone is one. CDR3 nucleotides: TGCGCCAGCAGCCAAGAGGGGACTTTTAATTCACCCCTCCACTTT. It codes for CASSQEGTFNSPLHF. This rearrangement joins TRBV4-1 to TRBJ1-6; D possibly corresponds to TRBD1 (5 bases). CDR3 length equals 15 residues. Trimming removed 0 bases at V and 6 bases at J, with 9 bases between. Looked up from germline, CDR1 is MGHRA and CDR2 is YSYEKL.

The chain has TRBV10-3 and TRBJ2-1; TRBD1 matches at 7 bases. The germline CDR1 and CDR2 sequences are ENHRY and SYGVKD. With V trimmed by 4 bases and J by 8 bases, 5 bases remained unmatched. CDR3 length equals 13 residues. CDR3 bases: TGTGCCATCAGTGGACAGGGTGTGGATGAGCAGTTCTTC. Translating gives CAISGQGVDEQFF.

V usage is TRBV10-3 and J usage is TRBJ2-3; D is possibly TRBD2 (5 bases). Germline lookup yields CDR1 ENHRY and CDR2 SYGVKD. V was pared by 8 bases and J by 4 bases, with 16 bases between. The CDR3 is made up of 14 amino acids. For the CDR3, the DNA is TGTGCCATCGCGGGCCCTAGCATACCAGATACGCAGTATTTT. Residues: CAIAGPSIPDTQYF.

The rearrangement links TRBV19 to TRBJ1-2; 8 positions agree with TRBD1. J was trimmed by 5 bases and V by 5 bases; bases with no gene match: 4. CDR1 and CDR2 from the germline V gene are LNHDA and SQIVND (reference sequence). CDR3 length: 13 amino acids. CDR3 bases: TGTGCCAGTAGTGACAGGGGATTATATGGCTACACCTTC. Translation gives CASSDRGLYGYTF.

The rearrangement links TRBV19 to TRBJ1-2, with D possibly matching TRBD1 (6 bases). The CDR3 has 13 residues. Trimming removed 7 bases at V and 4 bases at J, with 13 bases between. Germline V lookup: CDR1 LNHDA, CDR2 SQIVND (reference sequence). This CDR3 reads CASTLAGVYGYTF. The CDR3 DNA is TGTGCCAGTACCCTAGCAGGGGTCTATGGCTACACCTTC.

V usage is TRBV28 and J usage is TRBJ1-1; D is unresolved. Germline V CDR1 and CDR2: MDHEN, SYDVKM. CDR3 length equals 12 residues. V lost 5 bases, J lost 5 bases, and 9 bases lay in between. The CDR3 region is CASSPTITEAFF. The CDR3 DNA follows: TGTGCCAGCAGTCCGACAATAACTGAAGCTTTCTTT.

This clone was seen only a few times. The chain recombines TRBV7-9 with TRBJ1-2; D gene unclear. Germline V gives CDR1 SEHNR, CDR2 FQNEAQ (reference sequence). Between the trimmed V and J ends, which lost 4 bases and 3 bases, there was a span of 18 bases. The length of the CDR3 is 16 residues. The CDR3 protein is CASSYRSAASYYGYTF. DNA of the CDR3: TGTGCCAGCAGCTACCGAAGTGCGGCCTCTTACTATGGCTACACCTTC.

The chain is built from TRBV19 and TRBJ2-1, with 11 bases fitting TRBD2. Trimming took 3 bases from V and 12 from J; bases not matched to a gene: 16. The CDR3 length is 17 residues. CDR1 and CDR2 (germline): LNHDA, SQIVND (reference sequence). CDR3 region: CASSITAGLSGGAGQFF. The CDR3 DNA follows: TGTGCCAGTAGTATCACGGCGGGTCTTAGCGGGGGGGCCGGGCAGTTCTTC. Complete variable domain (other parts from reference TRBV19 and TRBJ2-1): DGGITQSPKYLFRKEGQNVTLSCEQNLNHDAMYWYRQDPGQGLRLIYYSQIVNDFQKGDIAEGYSVSREKKESFPLTVTSAQKNPTAFYLCASSITAGLSGGAGQFFGPGTRLTVL.

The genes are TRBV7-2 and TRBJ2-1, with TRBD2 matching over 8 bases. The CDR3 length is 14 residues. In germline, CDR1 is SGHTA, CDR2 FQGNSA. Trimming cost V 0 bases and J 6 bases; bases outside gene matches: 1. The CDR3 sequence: CASSLAGTSNEQFF. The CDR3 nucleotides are TGTGCCAGCAGCTTAGCGGGGACTAGCAATGAGCAGTTCTTC.

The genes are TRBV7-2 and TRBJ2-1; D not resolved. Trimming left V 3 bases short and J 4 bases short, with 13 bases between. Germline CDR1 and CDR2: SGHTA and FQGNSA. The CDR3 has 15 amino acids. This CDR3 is CASSFQAPRYNEQFF. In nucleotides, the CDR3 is TGTGCCAGCAGCTTTCAGGCACCCCGATACAATGAGCAGTTCTTC.

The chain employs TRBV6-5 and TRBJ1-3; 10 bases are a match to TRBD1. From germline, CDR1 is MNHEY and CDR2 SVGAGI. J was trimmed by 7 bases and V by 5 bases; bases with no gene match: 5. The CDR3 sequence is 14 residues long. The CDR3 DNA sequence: TGTGCCAGCAGTCAGACAGGGGGCGGCAACACCATATATTTT. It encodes CASSQTGGGNTIYF.

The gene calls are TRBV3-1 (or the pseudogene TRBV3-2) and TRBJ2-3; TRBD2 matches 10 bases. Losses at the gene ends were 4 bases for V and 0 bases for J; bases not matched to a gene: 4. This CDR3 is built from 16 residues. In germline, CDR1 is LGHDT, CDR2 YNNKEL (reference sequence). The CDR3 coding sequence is TGTGCCAGCAGCCGTCTAGCGGGGGTCAGCACAGATACGCAGTATTTT. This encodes CASSRLAGVSTDTQYF.

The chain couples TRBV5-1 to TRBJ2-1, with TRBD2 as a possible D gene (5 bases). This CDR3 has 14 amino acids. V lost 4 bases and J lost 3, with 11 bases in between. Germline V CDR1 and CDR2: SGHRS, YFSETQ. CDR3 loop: CASSPTSDYNEQFF. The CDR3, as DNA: TGCGCCAGCAGCCCTACTAGTGACTACAATGAGCAGTTCTTC.

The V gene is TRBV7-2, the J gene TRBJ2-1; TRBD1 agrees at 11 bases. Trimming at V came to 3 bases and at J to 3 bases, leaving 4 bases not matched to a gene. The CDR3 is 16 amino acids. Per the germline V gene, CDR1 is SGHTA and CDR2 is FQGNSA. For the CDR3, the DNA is TGTGCCAGCAGCTTGGCCGGGACAGGGGGCTACAATGAGCAGTTCTTC. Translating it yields CASSLAGTGGYNEQFF.

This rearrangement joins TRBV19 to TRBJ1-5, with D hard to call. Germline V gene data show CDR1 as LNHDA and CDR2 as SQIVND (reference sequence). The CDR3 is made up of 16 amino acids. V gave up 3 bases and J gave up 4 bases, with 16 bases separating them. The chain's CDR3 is CASSIWLSVQNQPQHF. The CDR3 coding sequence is TGTGCCAGTAGTATTTGGTTATCAGTACAAAATCAGCCCCAGCATTTT. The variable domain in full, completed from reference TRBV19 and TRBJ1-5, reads DGGITQSPKYLFRKEGQNVTLSCEQNLNHDAMYWYRQDPGQGLRLIYYSQIVNDFQKGDIAEGYSVSREKKESFPLTVTSAQKNPTAFYLCASSIWLSVQNQPQHFGDGTRLSIL.

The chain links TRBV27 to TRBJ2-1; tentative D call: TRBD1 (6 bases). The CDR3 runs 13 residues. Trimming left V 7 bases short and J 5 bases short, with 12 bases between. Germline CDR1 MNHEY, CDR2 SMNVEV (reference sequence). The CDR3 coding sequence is TGTGCCAGCACCACGACAGGAAACAATGAGCAGTTCTTC. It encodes CASTTTGNNEQFF.

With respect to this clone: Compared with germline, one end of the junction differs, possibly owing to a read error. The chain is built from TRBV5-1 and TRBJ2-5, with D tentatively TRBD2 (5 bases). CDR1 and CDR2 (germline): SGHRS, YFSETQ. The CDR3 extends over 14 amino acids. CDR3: CTSSLARGQETQYF. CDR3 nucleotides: TGCACCAGCAGCTTGGCCCGGGGACAAGAGACCCAGTACTTC.

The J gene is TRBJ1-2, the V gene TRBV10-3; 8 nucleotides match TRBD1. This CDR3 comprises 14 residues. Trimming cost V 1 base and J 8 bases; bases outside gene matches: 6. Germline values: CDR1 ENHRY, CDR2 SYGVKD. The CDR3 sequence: CAISEYRGKEGYTF. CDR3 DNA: TGTGCCATCAGTGAGTACAGGGGGAAAGAAGGCTACACCTTC.

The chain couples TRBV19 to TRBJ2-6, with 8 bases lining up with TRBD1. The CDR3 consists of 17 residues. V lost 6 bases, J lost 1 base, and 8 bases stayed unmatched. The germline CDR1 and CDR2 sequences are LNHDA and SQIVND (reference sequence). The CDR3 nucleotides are TGTGCCAGTAGGAATCGACAGGGGTTTTCTGGGGCCAACGTCCTGACTTTC. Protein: CASRNRQGFSGANVLTF.